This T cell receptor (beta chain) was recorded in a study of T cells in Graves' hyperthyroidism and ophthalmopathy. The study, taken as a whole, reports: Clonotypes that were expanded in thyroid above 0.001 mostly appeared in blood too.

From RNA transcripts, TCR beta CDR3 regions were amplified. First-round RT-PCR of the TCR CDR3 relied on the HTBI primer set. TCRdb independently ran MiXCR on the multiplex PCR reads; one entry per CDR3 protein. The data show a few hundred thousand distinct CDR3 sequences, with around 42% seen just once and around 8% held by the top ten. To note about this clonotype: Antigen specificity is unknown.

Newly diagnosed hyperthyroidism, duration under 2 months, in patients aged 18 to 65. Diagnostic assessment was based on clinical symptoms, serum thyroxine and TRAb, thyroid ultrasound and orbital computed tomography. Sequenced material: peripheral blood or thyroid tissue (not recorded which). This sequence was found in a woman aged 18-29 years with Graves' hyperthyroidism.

CDR3 nucleotide sequence: TGTGCCGCTAGCGGGTTTTCGGTAGATACGCAGTATTTT. It is translated as CAASGFSVDTQYF. V is TRBV2 and J is TRBJ2-3, with 8 positions matching TRBD2. Per the germline V gene, CDR1 is SNHLY and CDR2 is FYNNEI. Trimming cost V 11 bases and J 5 bases; bases outside gene matches: 9. This CDR3 contains 13 residues.